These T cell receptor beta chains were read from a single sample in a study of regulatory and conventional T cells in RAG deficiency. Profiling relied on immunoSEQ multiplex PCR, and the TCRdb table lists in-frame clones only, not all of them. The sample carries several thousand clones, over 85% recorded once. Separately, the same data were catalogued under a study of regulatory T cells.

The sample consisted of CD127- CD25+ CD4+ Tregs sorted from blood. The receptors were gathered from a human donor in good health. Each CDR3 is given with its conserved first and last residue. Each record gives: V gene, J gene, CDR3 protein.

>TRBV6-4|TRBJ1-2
CAPTSGWGYGYTF
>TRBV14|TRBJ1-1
CASSLLRGGRTEAFF
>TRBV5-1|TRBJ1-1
CASNPFVGQYTEAFF
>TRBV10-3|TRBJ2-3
CAISGGTDTQYF
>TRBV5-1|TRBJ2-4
CASSAGTGELIQYF
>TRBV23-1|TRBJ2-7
CASGRQTSSYEQYF
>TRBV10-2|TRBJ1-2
CASSGQGYGYTF
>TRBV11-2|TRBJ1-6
CASSARPPTQGGNSPLHF
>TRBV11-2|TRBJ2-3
CASSSSQGLGTQYF
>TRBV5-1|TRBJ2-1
CASSLTGLAGNEQFF
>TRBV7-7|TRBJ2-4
CASSSRTRDRIPQGTKNIQYF
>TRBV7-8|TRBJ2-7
CASSLEQSGGQYF
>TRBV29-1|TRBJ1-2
CSVVSFIVVAGRTVRDYGYTF
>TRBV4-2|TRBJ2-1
CASRQGLAASSYNEQFF
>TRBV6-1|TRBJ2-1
CASSESAVTSGRNEQFF
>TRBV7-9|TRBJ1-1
CASTNPRGQSNTEAFF
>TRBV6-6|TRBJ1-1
CASSYSSLYTEAFF
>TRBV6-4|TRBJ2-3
CASSEGGTTDTQYF